These 15 T cell receptor beta chains came from one sample sequenced in a study of blood T cell repertoires in COVID-19. TCRdb's copy holds only in-frame clones and misses some; the assay was immunoSEQ multiplex PCR. This table has some 350,000 clones, 85% to 90% appearing once. The sequenced material came from peripheral blood. The receptor set was obtained from a man younger than 35 with active or convalescent COVID-19.

The J gene is TRBJ1-6, the V gene TRBV5-1; unclear D gene. CDR1 and CDR2 (germline): SGHRS, YFSETQ. The CDR3 extends over 18 amino acids. V lost 4 bases and J lost 0, with 17 bases in between. The CDR3 here is CASSQGSRHSSYNSPLHF. The CDR3 coding sequence is TGCGCCAGCAGCCAAGGCTCCCGACATAGCTCCTATAATTCACCCCTCCACTTT.

The chain is built from TRBV15 and TRBJ1-4; D gene unclear. V was shortened by 0 bases and J by 7 bases, with 6 bases between the two germline ends. Germline V gives CDR1 LNHNV, CDR2 YYDKDF (reference sequence). CDR3 length: 13 amino acids. The CDR3 DNA is TGTGCCACCAGCAGAGAGGCACCTGAAAAACTGTTTTTT. Translation: CATSREAPEKLFF.

The rearrangement links TRBV4-3 to TRBJ1-5; D not resolved. Germline lookup yields CDR1 LGHNA and CDR2 YSLEER. Trimming removed 4 bases from V and 6 bases from J, with 7 bases in between. The CDR3 consists of 12 residues. DNA for the CDR3: TGCGCCAGCAGCCCCCGCAGTCAGCCCCAGCATTTT. This gives the protein CASSPRSQPQHF.

This rearrangement joins TRBV9 to TRBJ1-1; D remains unclear. The CDR3 totals 13 residues. Looked up from germline, CDR1 is SGDLS and CDR2 is YYNGEE. Trimming pared 0 bases from V and 11 bases from J, leaving 14 bases between. DNA of the CDR3: TGTGCCAGCAGCGTAGATTCGAGGATGGCGGCTTTCTTT. Translating it yields CASSVDSRMAAFF.

V gene TRBV19 combines with J gene TRBJ2-5, with 9 bases aligning to TRBD2. Germline V gene sequence: CDR1 LNHDA, CDR2 SQIVND (reference sequence). The CDR3 covers 16 residues. J gave up 0 bases and V 3 bases, and 5 bases lay outside the gene matches. CDR3 sequence reads: CASSIRSGGYQETQYF. The CDR3 nucleotides read TGTGCCAGTAGTATTCGGAGCGGGGGGTACCAAGAGACCCAGTACTTC.

In this sample, this clone turned up once. In DNA form, the CDR3 reads TGTGCCAGCAGCCGCGGACTACACCACAATGAGCAGTTCTTC. It is translated as CASSRGLHHNEQFF. The chain joins TRBV14 to TRBJ2-1; a weak D match, TRBD2 (6 bases). V was pared by 4 bases and J by 5 bases, with 12 bases between. CDR1 is SGHDN and CDR2 is FVKESK in the germline V gene. The CDR3 extends over 14 amino acids.

The J gene is TRBJ2-3, the V gene TRBV6-5; D possibly corresponds to TRBD2 (7 bases). This CDR3 has 11 residues. The V end lost 10 bases, the J end lost 6 bases, and 11 bases lay between the germline ends. Per the germline V gene, CDR1 is MNHEY and CDR2 is SVGAGI. The CDR3 is CANKGGDTQYF. In nucleotides, the CDR3 is TGTGCCAATAAGGGGGGGGATACGCAGTATTTT.

The gene calls are TRBV6-5 and TRBJ1-4, with a weak D call TRBD1 (6 bases). Germline CDR1 and CDR2: MNHEY and SVGAGI. V was trimmed by 9 bases and J by 2 bases, leaving 16 bases between them. CDR3 size: 15 residues. The CDR3 region is CARDRTVRTNEKLFF. CDR3 nucleotide sequence: TGTGCCAGAGATCGGACAGTTAGGACTAATGAAAAACTGTTTTTT.

The chain uses TRBV28 and TRBJ2-1; 10 bases are shared with TRBD2. Germline V gene data show CDR1 as MDHEN and CDR2 as SYDVKM. Trimming took 7 bases from V and 9 from J; bases not matched to a gene: 18. The CDR3 runs 17 residues. CDR3 sequence reads: CASTVSLLAGAYGEQFF. As DNA, the CDR3 is TGTGCCAGCACCGTATCCCTTCTAGCGGGGGCGTACGGTGAGCAGTTCTTC.

This clone was found a few times. The chain uses TRBV2 and TRBJ2-1, with 9 bases fitting TRBD2. The CDR3 consists of 15 residues. Germline trimming cut 6 bases from V and 2 bases from J; bases unmatched to any gene: 5. Germline V CDR1 and CDR2: SNHLY, FYNNEI. CDR3 bases: TGTGCCAGCAGGATTAGCGGGGGCGCCTACAATGAGCAGTTCTTC. Protein: CASRISGGAYNEQFF.

The chain employs TRBV19 and TRBJ2-2; D is possibly TRBD1 (6 bases). V lost 5 bases and J 5 bases, leaving 15 bases between the germline ends. Germline values: CDR1 LNHDA, CDR2 SQIVND (reference sequence). This CDR3 spans 15 amino acids. The CDR3 coding sequence is TGTGCCAGTAGTCCTGGGACAAGGGGGACCGGGGAGCTGTTTTTT. Encoded protein: CASSPGTRGTGELFF.

The CDR3: CAIRTGGNKPYGYTF. The CDR3 bases are TGTGCCATCCGGACAGGGGGAAATAAACCGTATGGCTACACCTTC. The V gene is TRBV11-2, the J gene TRBJ1-2; 10 positions agree with TRBD1. CDR3 length equals 15 residues. V was clipped by 10 bases and J by 5 bases; unmatched bases: 13. From germline, CDR1 is SGHAT and CDR2 FQNNGV. Drawing the rest from reference TRBV11-2 and TRBJ1-2, the complete variable domain is EAGVAQSPRYKIIEKRQSVAFWCNPISGHATLYWYQQILGQGPKLLIQFQNNGVVDDSQLPKDRFSAERLKGVDSTLKIQPAKLEDSAVYLCAIRTGGNKPYGYTFGSGTRLTVV.

The gene calls are TRBV30 and TRBJ2-2; TRBD2 might be the D (5 bases). The CDR3 is 13 residues long. The germline V and J ends were trimmed by 0 bases and 8 bases, with 10 bases remaining between them. Germline values: CDR1 GTSNPN, CDR2 SVGIG (reference sequence). CDR3 region: CAWSVRRNGELFF. The DNA for the CDR3 is TGTGCCTGGAGTGTACGGAGGAATGGGGAGCTGTTTTTT.

A single count supports this clone. The V and J genes are TRBV10-3 and TRBJ2-5, with 9 bases aligning to TRBD1. The CDR3 sequence is 14 residues long. Unmatched junction bases numbered 10, after V lost 9 bases and J lost 5 bases. The germline V gene encodes CDR1 ENHRY and CDR2 SYGVKD. Here the CDR3 DNA reads TGTGCCATTGCGCCGGGGACAGGGACGGAGACCCAGTACTTC. Protein sequence: CAIAPGTGTETQYF.

This chain links TRBV2 with TRBJ2-5; tentatively, D is TRBD1 (5 bases). The ends were cut back, 4 bases at V and 0 bases at J, with 15 bases in the middle. The CDR3 is 16 amino acids. Germline CDR1 SNHLY, CDR2 FYNNEI. As DNA, the CDR3 is TGTGCCAGCAGTGTAGGTTTTGACAGTTACCAAGAGACCCAGTACTTC. It translates to CASSVGFDSYQETQYF.